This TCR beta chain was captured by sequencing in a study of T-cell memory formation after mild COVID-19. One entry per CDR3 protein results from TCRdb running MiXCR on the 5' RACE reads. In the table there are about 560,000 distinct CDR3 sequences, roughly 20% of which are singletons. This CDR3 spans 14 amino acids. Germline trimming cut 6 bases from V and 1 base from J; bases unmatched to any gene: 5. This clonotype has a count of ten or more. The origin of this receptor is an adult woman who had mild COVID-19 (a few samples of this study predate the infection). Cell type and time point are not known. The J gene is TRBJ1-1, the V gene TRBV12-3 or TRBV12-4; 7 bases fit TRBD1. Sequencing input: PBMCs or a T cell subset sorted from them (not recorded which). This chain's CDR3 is CASSKDRANTEAFF. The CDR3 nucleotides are TGTGCCAGCAGCAAAGACAGGGCGAACACTGAAGCTTTCTTT.